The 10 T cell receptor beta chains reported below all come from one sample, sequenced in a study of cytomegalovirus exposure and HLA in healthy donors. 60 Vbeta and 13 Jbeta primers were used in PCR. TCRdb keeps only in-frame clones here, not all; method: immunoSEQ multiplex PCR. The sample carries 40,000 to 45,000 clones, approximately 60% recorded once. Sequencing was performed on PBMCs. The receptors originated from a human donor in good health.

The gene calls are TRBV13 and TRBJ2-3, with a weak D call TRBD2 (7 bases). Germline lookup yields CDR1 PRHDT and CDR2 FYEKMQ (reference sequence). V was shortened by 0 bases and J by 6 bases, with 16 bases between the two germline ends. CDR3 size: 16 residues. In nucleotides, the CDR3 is TGTGCCAGCAGCTTAGGCCACGGCAGGGGAGGGGATACGCAGTATTTT. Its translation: CASSLGHGRGGDTQYF.

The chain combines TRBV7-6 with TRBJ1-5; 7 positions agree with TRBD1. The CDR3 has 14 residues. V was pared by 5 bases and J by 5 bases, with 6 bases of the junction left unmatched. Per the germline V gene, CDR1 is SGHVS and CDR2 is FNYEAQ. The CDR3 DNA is TGTGCCAGCAGCAACCCGGGACAGCATCAGCCCCAGCATTTT. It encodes CASSNPGQHQPQHF.

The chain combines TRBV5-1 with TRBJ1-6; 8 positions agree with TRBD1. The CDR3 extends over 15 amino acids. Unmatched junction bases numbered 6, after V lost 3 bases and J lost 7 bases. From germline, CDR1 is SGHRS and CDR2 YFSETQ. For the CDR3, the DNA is TGCGCCAGCAGCTCTGGACAGGGAGGAAATTCACCCCTCCACTTT. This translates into CASSSGQGGNSPLHF.

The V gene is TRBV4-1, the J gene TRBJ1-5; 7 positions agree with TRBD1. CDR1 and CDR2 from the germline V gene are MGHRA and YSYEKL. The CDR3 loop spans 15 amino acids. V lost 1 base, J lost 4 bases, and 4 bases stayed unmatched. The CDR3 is CASSQGQGMNQPQHF. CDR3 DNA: TGCGCCAGCAGCCAAGGACAGGGCATGAATCAGCCCCAGCATTTT.

CDR3 nucleotides: TGTGCCTGGAGATCGGGGGGTACGACCTACGAGCAGTACTTC. This codes for CAWRSGGTTYEQYF. This rearrangement joins TRBV30 to TRBJ2-5; 7 nucleotides align to TRBD2. The DNA end lines up better with TRBJ2-7; the J call may be wrong. This CDR3 is built from 14 residues. CDR1 and CDR2 (germline): GTSNPN, SVGIG (reference sequence).

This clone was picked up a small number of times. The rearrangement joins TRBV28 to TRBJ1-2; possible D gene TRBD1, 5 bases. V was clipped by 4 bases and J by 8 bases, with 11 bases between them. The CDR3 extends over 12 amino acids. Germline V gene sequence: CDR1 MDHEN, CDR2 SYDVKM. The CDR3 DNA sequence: TGTGCCAGCAGTTACGGACAATACGGCTACACCTTC. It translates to CASSYGQYGYTF.

For the CDR3, the DNA is TGTGCCAGCAGCTCCCAGTACCAAGAGACCCAGTACTTC. Translating gives CASSSQYQETQYF. V and J are TRBV7-2 and TRBJ2-5; no clear D. In germline, CDR1 is SGHTA, CDR2 FQGNSA. CDR3 length equals 13 residues. V lost 4 bases, J lost 0 bases, and 6 bases lay in between. The whole variable domain, remainder taken from reference TRBV7-2 and TRBJ2-5, is GAGVSQSPSNKVTEKGKDVELRCDPISGHTALYWYRQSLGQGLEFLIYFQGNSAPDKSGLPSDRFSAERTGGSVSTLTIQRTQQEDSAVYLCASSSQYQETQYFGPGTRLLVL.

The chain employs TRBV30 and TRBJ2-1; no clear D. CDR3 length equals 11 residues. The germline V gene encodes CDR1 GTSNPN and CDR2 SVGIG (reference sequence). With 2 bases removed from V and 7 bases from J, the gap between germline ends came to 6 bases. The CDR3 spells CAWSPGNEQFF. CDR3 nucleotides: TGTGCCTGGAGTCCGGGTAATGAGCAGTTCTTC.

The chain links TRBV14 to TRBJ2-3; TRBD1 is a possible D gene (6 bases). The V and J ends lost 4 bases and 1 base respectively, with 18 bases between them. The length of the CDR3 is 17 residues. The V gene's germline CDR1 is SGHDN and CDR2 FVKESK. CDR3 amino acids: CASSPLKGVDGTDTQYF. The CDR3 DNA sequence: TGTGCCAGCAGCCCTTTAAAGGGGGTTGATGGCACAGATACGCAGTATTTT.

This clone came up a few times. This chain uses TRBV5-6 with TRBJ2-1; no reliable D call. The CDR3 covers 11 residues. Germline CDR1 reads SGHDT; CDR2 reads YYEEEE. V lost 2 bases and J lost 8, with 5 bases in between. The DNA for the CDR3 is TGTGCCAGCAGCTTTTTCGATGAGCAGTTCTTC. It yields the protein CASSFFDEQFF.